The 24 T cell receptor beta chains listed next were all sequenced from one sample in a study of blood T cells in healthy people across ages. With a J-beta primer mix and a sample-barcoded 5' primer, a second PCR ran about 7 to 11 cycles. TCRdb reprocessed the 5' RACE reads via MiXCR and lists one record per CDR3 protein. The sample consists of 1.5 million or so distinct CDR3 sequences, 35% to 45% of them appearing once. The sequencing input was blood. These receptors were obtained from a woman between 18 and 29 years old in good health.

This clonotype was recorded many times. This chain joins TRBV12-3 or TRBV12-4 and TRBJ2-7; 7 nucleotides align to TRBD1. The CDR3 covers 12 residues. After removal of 6 bases from V and 6 bases from J, the junction contained 5 bases not matched to a gene. CDR3 residues: CASRYRGSEQYF. CDR3 nucleotides: TGTGCCAGCAGGTACAGGGGTTCCGAGCAGTACTTC.

The chain recombines TRBV3-1 with TRBJ2-3; D uncertain. Trimming pared 0 bases from V and 1 base from J, leaving 11 bases between. Germline CDR1 LGHDT, CDR2 YNNKEL (reference sequence). The CDR3 is made up of 16 amino acids. The DNA for the CDR3 is TGTGCCAGCAGCCAAGATCATCGGTTTCGCACAGATACGCAGTATTTT. It specifies CASSQDHRFRTDTQYF.

This clonotype was detected a few times. This chain joins TRBV10-3 and TRBJ2-2, with TRBD1 identical over 9 bases. V lost 6 bases to trimming and J lost 0 bases; unmatched junction nucleotides: 2. The CDR3 contains 15 residues. CDR1 and CDR2 (germline): ENHRY, SYGVKD. CDR3 region: CAIRRQGANTGELFF. In nucleotides, the CDR3 is TGTGCCATCAGACGACAGGGGGCGAACACCGGGGAGCTGTTTTTT.

The chain uses TRBV28 and TRBJ2-1, with D unresolved. V was trimmed by 7 bases and J by 8 bases, leaving 9 bases between them. Germline CDR1 is MDHEN and CDR2 is SYDVKM. The CDR3 contains 11 residues. The CDR3 nucleotides are TGTGCCAGCACCTCCTCTTATGAGCAGTTCTTC. It codes for CASTSSYEQFF.

The rearrangement uses TRBV9 and TRBJ2-2; no reliable D call. The CDR3 spans 13 residues. The V end was cut by 3 bases, the J end by 5 bases, with 8 bases between. Per germline, CDR1 SGDLS and CDR2 YYNGEE. The CDR3 protein is CASSAVSTGELFF. DNA for the CDR3: TGTGCCAGCAGCGCTGTCTCAACCGGGGAGCTGTTTTTT.

As concerns this clonotype: One junction end does not reproduce the germline sequence, and a read error may be involved. This chain connects TRBV7-9 to TRBJ1-4; D uncertain. Germline assignment: CDR1 SEHNR and CDR2 FQNEAQ (reference sequence). CDR3 length: 15 amino acids. The CDR3 sequence is CASSLAGAANEKLFF. CDR3 bases: TGCGCCAGCAGCTTGGCGGGAGCAGCTAATGAAAAACTGTTTTTT.

This clonotype was recorded a few times. The rearrangement uses TRBV12-3 or TRBV12-4 and TRBJ1-1, with D possibly being TRBD1 (6 bases). V shed 6 bases and J shed 3 bases, with 11 bases lying between them. The CDR3 is 13 amino acids. As DNA, the CDR3 is TGTGCCAGCAGGAGGGGGGGGTACACTGAAGCTTTCTTT. Translated, it gives CASRRGGYTEAFF.

The chain has TRBV5-1 and TRBJ1-1, with D uncertain. The CDR3 spans 14 residues. From germline, CDR1 is SGHRS and CDR2 YFSETQ. With 2 bases removed from V and 5 bases from J, the gap between germline ends came to 13 bases. CDR3 coding DNA: TGCGCCAGCAGCTTATGGGGTGATAGGACTGAAGCTTTCTTT. Amino acids: CASSLWGDRTEAFF.

This clonotype was counted only a few times. This chain connects TRBV6-6 to TRBJ1-1; D might be TRBD1 (6 bases). V was trimmed by 7 bases and J by 2 bases, leaving 14 bases between them. CDR1 and CDR2 from the germline V gene are MNHNY and SVGAGI (reference sequence). The CDR3 sequence is 14 residues long. The CDR3 is CASMVDRLNTEAFF. The CDR3 region has the DNA TGTGCCAGCATGGTGGACAGACTAAACACTGAAGCTTTCTTT.

In the case of this clonotype: One junction end disagrees with the germline gene, perhaps due to a read error. V and J are TRBV24-1 and TRBJ2-3; no definite D call. There are 14 residues in the CDR3. Germline-derived CDR1 and CDR2 are KGHDR and SFDVKD. The CDR3 loop reads CATSDPRATNTQYF. The CDR3 nucleotides are TGTGCCACCAGTGATCCCCGCGCCACAAATACGCAGTATTTT.

This clonotype was observed a handful of times. This chain uses TRBV11-1 with TRBJ2-2, with 8 bases that match TRBD1. The CDR3 length is 15 residues. CDR1 and CDR2 (germline): SGHAT, FQDESV (reference sequence). With 5 bases clipped from V and 7 bases from J, the junction kept 9 bases outside the gene matches. Written as DNA, the CDR3 is TGTGCCAGCAGCAGAGACAGGGGCGATAACGGGGAGCTGTTTTTT. Its protein product is CASSRDRGDNGELFF.

This sequence joins TRBV28 and TRBJ2-3; 9 bases are a match to TRBD2. CDR1 and CDR2 from the germline V gene are MDHEN and SYDVKM. Germline trimming cut 5 bases from V and 1 base from J; bases unmatched to any gene: 13. The CDR3 contains 18 residues. The CDR3 protein is CASSPGTSSTWGTDTQYF. CDR3 nucleotide sequence: TGTGCCAGCAGTCCAGGGACTAGCTCCACATGGGGCACAGATACGCAGTATTTT.

Written as DNA, the CDR3 is TGTGCCAGCAGTTACAACCCGGAGCGGCAGAACTACGAGCAGTACTTC. Translation: CASSYNPERQNYEQYF. The chain links TRBV6-2 or TRBV6-3 to TRBJ2-7, with TRBD2 as a possible D gene (5 bases). V shed 2 bases and J shed 3 bases, with 17 bases lying between them. Germline V gene sequence: CDR1 MNHEY, CDR2 SVGEGT. The CDR3 totals 16 residues.

The chain combines TRBV5-1 with TRBJ1-2; D call uncertain. The CDR3 totals 14 residues. V was pared by 2 bases and J by 4 bases, with 12 bases between. The V gene's germline CDR1 is SGHRS and CDR2 YFSETQ. The chain's CDR3 is CASSFGDWVYGYTF. CDR3 DNA sequence: TGCGCCAGCAGCTTCGGGGATTGGGTCTATGGCTACACCTTC.

V gene TRBV29-1 combines with J gene TRBJ1-1; possibly TRBD1 for D (6 bases). The CDR3 runs 13 residues. The germline CDR1 and CDR2 sequences are SQVTM and ANQGSEA. V gave up 7 bases and J gave up 5 bases, with 17 bases separating them. The CDR3 DNA is TGCAGCGGGACACAGGGCCGAGGGACTGAAGCTTTCTTT. Translation gives CSGTQGRGTEAFF.

In the case of this clonotype: At one end the junction does not follow the germline gene, possibly because of a read error. The CDR3 is CASSTQGGNTEAFF. The CDR3 coding sequence is TGTGCCAGCAGCACACAGGGAGGGAACACTGAAGCTTTCTTT. This rearrangement joins TRBV5-1 to TRBJ1-1, with D perhaps matching TRBD1 (6 bases). Germline V CDR1 and CDR2: SGHRS, YFSETQ. The CDR3 runs to 14 residues.

Note on this clonotype: The junction does not match germline at one end; this may be a read error. The chain links TRBV20-1 to TRBJ1-5; D ambiguous. Germline V gene sequence: CDR1 DFQATT, CDR2 SNEGSKA (reference sequence). The CDR3 runs 14 residues. The CDR3 DNA is TGCAGTGCTAGATCCTTGACCCGCAATCAGCTCCAGCATTTT. It specifies CSARSLTRNQLQHF.

A word on this clonotype: The germline gene is not matched at one end of the junction; a read error may be the cause. The chain uses TRBV5-1 and TRBJ2-5, with a tentative D call TRBD1 (5 bases). This CDR3 has 15 residues. Germline V gene lookup returns CDR1 SGHRS and CDR2 YFSETQ. CDR3 loop: CVSSLVRGTQETQYF. CDR3 bases: TGCGTCAGCAGCCTCGTAAGGGGAACCCAAGAGACCCAGTACTTC.

This chain uses TRBV30 with TRBJ1-2, with D unresolved. The CDR3 has 13 residues. The germline gives CDR1 GTSNPN, CDR2 SVGIG (reference sequence). V lost 2 bases to trimming and J lost 2 bases, with 9 bases between them. The CDR3 is CAWSRQSNYGYTF. DNA of the CDR3: TGTGCCTGGAGTCGGCAGAGCAACTATGGCTACACCTTC. Full variable domain (remainder filled in from reference TRBV30 and TRBJ1-2): SQTIHQWPATLVQPVGSPLSLECTVEGTSNPNLYWYRQAAGRGLQLLFYSVGIGQISSEVPQNLSASRPQDRQFILSSKKLLLSDSGFYLCAWSRQSNYGYTFGSGTRLTVV.

This clonotype came up a few times. The chain uses TRBV2 and TRBJ2-3; TRBD2 matches at 11 bases. Germline CDR1 and CDR2: SNHLY and FYNNEI. The CDR3 extends over 17 amino acids. The J segment lost 3 bases and the V segment lost 0 bases, leaving 5 bases of the junction unmatched. CDR3 in amino acids: CASSEAELAGVTDTQYF. CDR3 coding DNA: TGTGCCAGCAGTGAAGCTGAACTAGCGGGAGTTACAGATACGCAGTATTTT.

This clonotype was observed a handful of times. The gene calls are TRBV4-1 and TRBJ1-5, with a tentative D call TRBD1 (5 bases). This CDR3 is built from 18 residues. Germline V gene data show CDR1 as MGHRA and CDR2 as YSYEKL. Trimming shortened V by 3 bases and J by 2 bases, and 20 bases separated the two germline ends. CDR3 DNA sequence: TGCGCCAGCAGCCAGGGGAGGGGCGACCTATCGGGCAATCAGCCCCAGCATTTT. It is translated as CASSQGRGDLSGNQPQHF.

This chain links TRBV4-1 with TRBJ1-6; D remains ambiguous. Germline CDR1 reads MGHRA; CDR2 reads YSYEKL. Trimming removed 3 bases at V and 5 bases at J, with 11 bases between. The CDR3 is made up of 15 amino acids. DNA of the CDR3: TGCGCCAGCAGCCATTTCGGACCGGATAATTCACCCCTCCACTTT. Protein: CASSHFGPDNSPLHF.

The J gene is TRBJ1-2, the V gene TRBV6-5; maybe TRBD1 (6 bases). The CDR3 length is 13 residues. The V gene lost 2 bases and the J gene lost 7 bases, with 11 bases spanning the gap. Germline V gene lookup returns CDR1 MNHEY and CDR2 SVGAGI. The CDR3 DNA reads TGTGCCAGCAGTTACCTACAGGGAAGTGGCTACACCTTC. This sequence encodes CASSYLQGSGYTF.

The chain joins TRBV20-1 to TRBJ1-5; TRBD1 is a possible D gene (6 bases). The V end was cut by 6 bases, the J end by 0 bases, with 12 bases between. Germline V gene lookup returns CDR1 DFQATT and CDR2 SNEGSKA (reference sequence). The CDR3 spans 14 residues. CDR3 nucleotide sequence: TGCAGTGCAAGGACAGCGGATAGCAATCAGCCCCAGCATTTT. It specifies CSARTADSNQPQHF.